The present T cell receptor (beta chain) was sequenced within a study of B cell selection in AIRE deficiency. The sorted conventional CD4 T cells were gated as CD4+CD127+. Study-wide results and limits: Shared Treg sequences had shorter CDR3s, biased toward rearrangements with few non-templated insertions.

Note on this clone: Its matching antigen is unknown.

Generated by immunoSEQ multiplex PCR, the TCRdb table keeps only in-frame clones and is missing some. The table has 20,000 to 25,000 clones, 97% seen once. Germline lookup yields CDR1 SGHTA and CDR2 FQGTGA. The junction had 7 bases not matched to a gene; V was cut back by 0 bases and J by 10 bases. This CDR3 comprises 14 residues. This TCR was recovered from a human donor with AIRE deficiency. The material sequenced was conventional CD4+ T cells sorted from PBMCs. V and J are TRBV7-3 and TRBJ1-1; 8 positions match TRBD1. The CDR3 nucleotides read TGTGCCAGCAGCTTAACACACCTAACAGGGGGAGCTTTCTTT. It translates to CASSLTHLTGGAFF.